The 7 T cell receptor beta chains given below trace back to one sample, sequenced in a study of vaccination and CD4 T cells after COVID-19. Regarding treatment: roughly 10-day PBMC culture with coronavirus spike peptide pools or control peptides (ViraFEST assay). These TCRs' antigens remain unknown. Researchers used the Oncomine TCR Beta short-read assay to sequence DNA from cultured CD4+ T cells. TCRdb processed the PCR reads anew with MiXCR; each CDR3 protein has one entry. Among more than 9,500 distinct CDR3 sequences, roughly 47% were seen once, and the ten largest hold approximately 33%. Sequenced input: CD4+ T cells from blood, cultured in vitro. These receptors were taken from a human donor who had recovered from COVID-19.

The chain combines TRBV29-1 with TRBJ2-5; D may be TRBD1 (6 bases). CDR3 length equals 15 residues. V lost 0 bases and J lost 3, with 14 bases in between. Germline CDR1 SQVTM, CDR2 ANQGSEA. CDR3 sequence: CSVEDPIQGKETQYF. CDR3 nucleotides: TGCAGCGTTGAAGATCCCATTCAGGGGAAAGAGACCCAGTACTTC.

This clonotype appeared once. The DNA of the CDR3 is TGTGCCAGCTCACCAGTGGGAGCTGGAAACACCATATATTTT. As protein: CASSPVGAGNTIYF. The chain links TRBV18 to TRBJ1-3; D uncertain. Germline assignment: CDR1 KGHSH and CDR2 LQKENI. V lost 2 bases and J 2 bases, leaving 7 bases between the germline ends. The CDR3 sequence is 14 residues long.

This chain joins TRBV10-2 and TRBJ1-1, with D unclear. This CDR3 is built from 16 residues. CDR1 is WSHSY and CDR2 is SAAADI in the germline V gene. Trimming cost V 6 bases and J 1 base, with 18 bases left between them. The CDR3 DNA reads as TGCGCCAGCAGCCCCCCCAGGAACGCTAAGAACACTGAAGCTTTCTTT. Translated, it gives CASSPPRNAKNTEAFF.

The chain couples TRBV27 to TRBJ1-6; 7 positions match TRBD1. There are 18 residues in the CDR3. Trimming at V came to 3 bases and at J to 1 base, leaving 9 bases not matched to a gene. Per germline, CDR1 MNHEY and CDR2 SMNVEV (reference sequence). CDR3 nucleotide sequence: TGTGCCAGCAGTTTGGGCCTTCAGGGGGGTTCCTATAATTCACCCCTCCACTTT. Its protein product is CASSLGLQGGSYNSPLHF.

This clonotype was picked up a small number of times. The V call is TRBV7-8, the J call TRBJ1-5; D may be TRBD1 (6 bases). V lost 5 bases and J lost 5, with 25 bases in between. The CDR3 has 18 amino acids. The germline V gene has CDR1 SGHVS and CDR2 FQNEAQ. The DNA for the CDR3 is TGTGCCAGCAGCCCTCAGGTACGGACAGCCAAGGGGGATCAGCCCCAGCATTTT. Translated, it gives CASSPQVRTAKGDQPQHF.

This clonotype was seen a few times. This chain joins TRBV27 and TRBJ1-1; possible D gene TRBD1, 5 bases. This CDR3 comprises 18 residues. The germline V and J ends were trimmed by 1 base and 1 base, with 19 bases remaining between them. CDR1 is MNHEY, CDR2 SMNVEV, per germline (reference sequence). CDR3 region: CASSLFPRGPEGNTEAFF. The DNA of the CDR3 is TGTGCCAGCAGTTTATTCCCCCGGGGACCCGAGGGGAACACTGAAGCTTTCTTT.

In its sample, this clonotype was seen a few times. The J gene is TRBJ1-1, the V gene TRBV12-3 or TRBV12-4, with TRBD1 identical over 8 bases. The junction had 10 bases not matched to a gene; V was cut back by 3 bases and J by 4 bases. The CDR3 totals 16 residues. The DNA for the CDR3 is TGTGCCAGCAGTTTGGGGCCGGCAGGGGGCCGCACTGAAGCTTTCTTT. This translates into CASSLGPAGGRTEAFF.